The next 13 T cell receptor beta chains were all read from a single sample in a study of blood T cell repertoires in COVID-19. The protocol was immunoSEQ multiplex PCR, while the TCRdb copy is restricted to in-frame clones and leaves out a portion. The sample has about 110,000 clones; roughly 82% are singletons. What was sequenced was peripheral blood. The receptors originated from a woman in her sixties with acute or convalescent COVID-19.

This chain uses TRBV6-6 with TRBJ1-1; D is possibly TRBD1 (6 bases). CDR3 length: 13 amino acids. CDR1 MNHNY and CDR2 SVGAGI come from the germline V gene (reference sequence). V gave up 4 bases and J gave up 1 base, with 7 bases separating them. The chain's CDR3 is CASSSTGNTEAFF. The CDR3, as DNA: TGTGCCAGCAGTTCGACAGGGAACACTGAAGCTTTCTTT.

The gene calls are TRBV2 and TRBJ2-3; maybe TRBD1 (5 bases). The CDR3 has 14 residues. V dropped 3 bases and J dropped 1 base, with 8 bases sitting between them. The germline gives CDR1 SNHLY, CDR2 FYNNEI. CDR3 protein: CASSESQGTDTQYF. The CDR3 nucleotides read TGTGCCAGCAGTGAGTCACAGGGCACAGATACGCAGTATTTT.

This clone has a handful of counts. DNA of the CDR3: TGTGCCAGCAGCTTCCGGACAGGGACCTACGACGAGCAGTACTTC. This gives the protein CASSFRTGTYDEQYF. The chain uses TRBV7-2 and TRBJ2-7; 8 bases are shared with TRBD1. The junction had 9 bases not matched to a gene; V was cut back by 3 bases and J by 5 bases. The CDR3 extends over 15 amino acids. Germline-derived CDR1 and CDR2 are SGHTA and FQGNSA. Full variable domain (remainder filled in from reference TRBV7-2 and TRBJ2-7): GAGVSQSPSNKVTEKGKDVELRCDPISGHTALYWYRQSLGQGLEFLIYFQGNSAPDKSGLPSDRFSAERTGGSVSTLTIQRTQQEDSAVYLCASSFRTGTYDEQYFGPGTRLTVT.

The rearrangement links TRBV6-2 or TRBV6-3 to TRBJ1-6; 7 nucleotides line up with TRBD1. The V gene end was trimmed by 5 bases and the J gene end by 2 bases; junction bases not matched to a gene: 6. The CDR3 loop spans 16 amino acids. CDR1 is MNHEY and CDR2 is SVGEGT in the germline V gene. In DNA form, the CDR3 reads TGTGCCAGCAGTACTGGGACAGCCGCCTATAATTCACCCCTCCACTTT. The encoded protein is CASSTGTAAYNSPLHF.

J is TRBJ1-5 and V is TRBV15; D gene unclear. Trimming removed 5 bases at V and 11 bases at J, with 13 bases between. Germline CDR1 is LNHNV and CDR2 is YYDKDF (reference sequence). The CDR3 is 12 amino acids. The CDR3 nucleotides are TGTGCCACCAGCCTAATGGGAGGGTCCCAGCATTTT. It translates to CATSLMGGSQHF.

J is TRBJ1-5 and V is TRBV11-2; D gene unclear. The germline V and J ends were trimmed by 1 base and 6 bases, with 7 bases remaining between them. The CDR3 is made up of 13 amino acids. Per germline, CDR1 SGHAT and CDR2 FQNNGV. The DNA for the CDR3 is TGTGCCAGCAGCTTAGCTCTGGCTCAGCCCCAGCATTTT. It encodes CASSLALAQPQHF.

This chain joins TRBV5-1 and TRBJ1-1; D gene unclear. The germline V gene encodes CDR1 SGHRS and CDR2 YFSETQ. The CDR3 loop spans 16 amino acids. V lost 0 bases to trimming and J lost 0 bases, with 12 bases between them. CDR3 region: CASSLAGRLVNTEAFF. CDR3 nucleotides: TGCGCCAGCAGCTTGGCCGGCAGACTAGTGAACACTGAAGCTTTCTTT.

This rearrangement joins TRBV15 to TRBJ1-1; tentatively, D is TRBD1 (5 bases). The V end lost 6 bases, the J end lost 6 bases, and 14 bases lay between the germline ends. This CDR3 contains 13 residues. Germline V lookup: CDR1 LNHNV, CDR2 YYDKDF (reference sequence). The CDR3 here is CATSGHQMPEAFF. The DNA for the CDR3 is TGTGCCACCAGTGGACACCAGATGCCTGAAGCTTTCTTT.

This clone was found once. V and J are TRBV6-5 and TRBJ2-3, with 8 bases identical to TRBD2. V lost 6 bases and J lost 6; bases outside the gene matches: 5. This CDR3 comprises 13 residues. Germline-derived CDR1 and CDR2 are MNHEY and SVGAGI. CDR3 region: CASRYGGADTQYF. For the CDR3, the DNA is TGTGCCAGCAGGTACGGGGGGGCCGATACGCAGTATTTT.

The J gene is TRBJ1-2, the V gene TRBV5-1, with D perhaps TRBD1 (6 bases). CDR3 length: 11 amino acids. Trimming stripped 3 bases from V and 9 bases from J, with 9 bases between. CDR1 SGHRS and CDR2 YFSETQ come from the germline V gene. CDR3 region: CASSSTGRYTF. In DNA, the CDR3 is TGCGCCAGCAGCTCTACAGGGCGCTACACCTTC. Together with reference TRBV5-1 and TRBJ1-2, the CDR3 gives the full variable domain: KAGVTQTPRYLIKTRGQQVTLSCSPISGHRSVSWYQQTPGQGLQFLFEYFSETQRNKGNFPGRFSGRQFSNSRSEMNVSTLELGDSALYLCASSSTGRYTFGSGTRLTVV.

The genes are TRBV7-9 and TRBJ2-3; 8 bases line up with TRBD1. Trimming cost V 6 bases and J 1 base; bases outside gene matches: 6. The CDR3 sequence is 15 residues long. Germline CDR1 is SEHNR and CDR2 is FQNEAQ (reference sequence). Written as DNA, the CDR3 is TGTGCCAGCAGGGCGACAGGGGTTGGCACAGATACGCAGTATTTT. Its protein product is CASRATGVGTDTQYF.

The chain joins TRBV5-6 to TRBJ2-3; D uncertain. CDR1 and CDR2 from the germline V gene are SGHDT and YYEEEE. The CDR3 is 15 amino acids. Trimming left V 0 bases short and J 1 base short, with 9 bases between. DNA of the CDR3: TGTGCCAGCAGCTTGGTCCCCCGAGGCACAGATACGCAGTATTTT. Translation: CASSLVPRGTDTQYF.

The CDR3 DNA reads as TGTGCCAGCAGTGAATCCGGGGGCAATCAGCCCCAGCATTTT. Its protein is CASSESGGNQPQHF. V and J are TRBV6-1 and TRBJ1-5; no reliable D call. V lost 2 bases, J lost 2 bases, and 7 bases lay in between. Germline CDR1 is MNHNS and CDR2 is SASEGT. The CDR3 length is 14 residues.